A single sample is the source of the 2 T cell receptor beta chains below, sequenced in a study of T-cell memory formation after mild COVID-19. TCRdb reprocessed the 5' RACE reads with MiXCR, giving one entry per CDR3 protein. The data hold fewer than 450,000 distinct CDR3 sequences, with around 21% observed a single time. Sequencing input: PBMCs or a T cell subset sorted from them (not recorded which). These receptor sequences come from an adult woman who had mild COVID-19 (a few samples of this study predate the infection). Cell type and time point are not known.

This clonotype was recorded a few times. The chain joins TRBV12-3 or TRBV12-4 to TRBJ1-2; D gene uncertain. This CDR3 has 14 residues. Trimming left V 3 bases short and J 4 bases short, with 12 bases between. CDR3 residues: CASSFAGFSYGYTF. DNA of the CDR3: TGTGCCAGCAGTTTCGCGGGCTTCAGCTATGGCTACACCTTC.

J is TRBJ1-1 and V is TRBV7-2; D is ambiguous. CDR1 and CDR2 (germline): SGHTA, FQGNSA. The V end lost 5 bases, the J end lost 11 bases, and 15 bases lay between the germline ends. CDR3 length: 12 amino acids. CDR3 sequence (DNA): TGTGCCAGCAGCCCCCAGCCCCCCCGGGCTTTCTTT. It translates to CASSPQPPRAFF.